These 32 T cell receptor beta chains share one sample of origin, sequenced in a study of cytotoxic CD8 clonotypes in ibrutinib-treated CLL. This table comes from immunoSEQ multiplex PCR, and its TCRdb copy is limited to in-frame clones, with some not included. The data show some 290,000 clones, with about 80% seen just once and roughly 6.3% held by the top ten. The sample in question was PBMCs, obtained before ibrutinib treatment. All receptors derive from a human donor with chronic lymphocytic leukemia.

This clone turned up a few times. The chain joins TRBV5-4 to TRBJ2-3; 12 bases are a match to TRBD2. J lost 4 bases, V lost 5 bases, and 8 bases had no gene match. This CDR3 is 16 amino acids long. The V gene's germline CDR1 is SGHNT and CDR2 YYREEE (reference sequence). CDR3 nucleotide sequence: TGTGCCAGCAGTAGTACTAGCGGGAGGATGTCAGATACGCAGTATTTT. It codes for CASSSTSGRMSDTQYF.

CDR3: CASSFGLTGQFF. The DNA for the CDR3 is TGCGCCAGCAGCTTCGGACTCACGGGGCAGTTCTTC. This rearrangement joins TRBV5-1 to TRBJ2-1; D perhaps matches TRBD2 (5 bases). Germline-derived CDR1 and CDR2 are SGHRS and YFSETQ. The CDR3 has 12 amino acids. The V gene lost 2 bases and the J gene lost 12 bases, with 12 bases spanning the gap.

This rearrangement joins TRBV10-3 to TRBJ2-7; D perhaps matches TRBD1 (5 bases). This CDR3 spans 14 amino acids. Trimming took 4 bases from V and 0 from J, leaving 10 bases between them. Germline-derived CDR1 and CDR2 are ENHRY and SYGVKD. CDR3 amino acids: CAISALTGSYEQYF. In DNA, the CDR3 is TGTGCCATCAGTGCCTTAACAGGCTCCTACGAGCAGTACTTC.

This chain connects TRBV6-6 to TRBJ2-1, with D perhaps assigned TRBD1 or TRBD2 (5 bases each). V lost 4 bases and J lost 8, with 12 bases in between. This CDR3 is 13 amino acids long. Germline values: CDR1 MNHNY, CDR2 SVGAGI (reference sequence). The CDR3 region has the DNA TGTGCCAGCAGTTGGGACGGGACGGATGAGCAGTTCTTC. It specifies CASSWDGTDEQFF.

V usage is TRBV7-9 and J usage is TRBJ2-1; D remains unclear. With 5 bases removed from V and 1 base from J, the gap between germline ends came to 9 bases. The germline CDR1 and CDR2 sequences are SEHNR and FQNEAQ (reference sequence). The CDR3 has 14 residues. CDR3 loop: CASSQDSSYNEQFF. The DNA for the CDR3 is TGTGCCAGCAGCCAAGACTCGTCCTACAATGAGCAGTTCTTC.

V usage is TRBV5-1 and J usage is TRBJ2-7; 7 nucleotides line up with TRBD2. Looked up from germline, CDR1 is SGHRS and CDR2 is YFSETQ. This CDR3 has 17 residues. The V segment lost 5 bases and the J segment 4 bases; nucleotides outside the gene matches: 18. The CDR3 sequence: CASRNPKAGREVYEQYF. As DNA, the CDR3 is TGCGCCAGCAGAAACCCCAAGGCAGGGAGGGAAGTTTACGAGCAGTACTTC.

This rearrangement joins TRBV5-4 to TRBJ2-7; TRBD2 matches at 11 bases. Germline-derived CDR1 and CDR2 are SGHNT and YYREEE (reference sequence). Unmatched junction bases numbered 7, after V lost 7 bases and J lost 4 bases. The CDR3 is 14 residues long. The DNA for the CDR3 is TGTGCCAGCGGGAAACTAGCGGGAGATTACGAGCAGTACTTC. Its translation: CASGKLAGDYEQYF. Supplemented by reference TRBV5-4 and TRBJ2-7, the full variable domain reads ETGVTQSPTHLIKTRGQQVTLRCSSQSGHNTVSWYQQALGQGPQFIFQYYREEENGRGNFPPRFSGLQFPNYSSELNVNALELDDSALYLCASGKLAGDYEQYFGPGTRLTVT.

CDR3 protein: CASSIRAHGYTF. Here the CDR3 DNA reads TGTGCCAGTAGTATCAGGGCCCATGGCTACACCTTC. The chain recombines TRBV19 with TRBJ1-2; D is perhaps TRBD1 (5 bases). The CDR3 totals 12 residues. Germline CDR1 reads LNHDA; CDR2 reads SQIVND (reference sequence). Trimming removed 3 bases at V and 6 bases at J, with 8 bases between.

The chain couples TRBV30 to TRBJ2-7; D call uncertain. This CDR3 region has 13 residues. The germline gives CDR1 GTSNPN, CDR2 SVGIG (reference sequence). The V end was cut by 3 bases, the J end by 3 bases, with 12 bases between. In DNA form, the CDR3 reads TGTGCCTGGAGCCTTCTCCGTGGCTACGAGCAGTACTTC. This gives the protein CAWSLLRGYEQYF.

The chain has TRBV6-6 and TRBJ1-5, with 9 bases matching TRBD1. There are 15 residues in the CDR3. Per the germline V gene, CDR1 is MNHNY and CDR2 is SVGAGI (reference sequence). With 4 bases clipped from V and 6 bases from J, the junction kept 7 bases outside the gene matches. The CDR3 nucleotides are TGTGCCAGCAGTTTTCAGGGACAGGGACGTCAGCCCCAGCATTTT. This gives the protein CASSFQGQGRQPQHF.

About this clone itself: Other nucleotide sequences in the sample specify the same CDR3. This chain joins TRBV18 and TRBJ1-2; 10 bases match TRBD1. V lost 3 bases to trimming and J lost 7 bases; unmatched junction nucleotides: 2. Germline V lookup: CDR1 KGHSH, CDR2 LQKENI. The CDR3 is 13 amino acids. The DNA of the CDR3 is TGTGCCAGCTCACCCGGACAGGGGGTTGGCTACACCTTC. As protein: CASSPGQGVGYTF.

The CDR3 is CASKRLAGEQFF. The DNA of the CDR3 is TGTGCCAGCAAACGCCTAGCGGGTGAGCAGTTCTTC. V gene TRBV27 combines with J gene TRBJ2-1, with 8 bases fitting TRBD2. CDR1 and CDR2 (germline): MNHEY, SMNVEV (reference sequence). The CDR3 runs 12 residues. The ends lost 7 bases at V and 9 bases at J; junction bases unmatched: 5.

The chain joins TRBV7-2 to TRBJ1-2; 8 bases are a match to TRBD1. CDR3 size: 16 residues. After removal of 1 base from V and 2 bases from J, the junction contained 6 bases not matched to a gene. Germline V gene data show CDR1 as SGHTA and CDR2 as FQGNSA. CDR3 nucleotides: TGTGCCAGCAGCTTAGACCAGGGGGCGGAAAACTATGGCTACACCTTC. Protein sequence: CASSLDQGAENYGYTF.

This chain joins TRBV7-2 and TRBJ2-1; the match to TRBD1 covers 9 bases. The germline CDR1 and CDR2 sequences are SGHTA and FQGNSA. This CDR3 region has 15 residues. V lost 3 bases, J lost 5 bases, and 5 bases stayed unmatched. In DNA form, the CDR3 reads TGTGCCAGCAGCTTCGGGGACAGGGCGCACAATGAGCAGTTCTTC. Translating it yields CASSFGDRAHNEQFF.

The chain couples TRBV10-2 to TRBJ2-3; D gene uncertain. CDR1 is WSHSY and CDR2 is SAAADI in the germline V gene. This CDR3 has 10 residues. Trimming pared 8 bases from V and 6 bases from J, leaving 6 bases between. CDR3: CASVYDTQYF. For the CDR3, the DNA is TGCGCCAGCGTCTATGATACGCAGTATTTT.

The CDR3: CATSRDLSGRRDNEQFF. CDR3 nucleotide sequence: TGTGCCACCAGCAGAGATCTGAGCGGGAGGAGGGACAATGAGCAGTTCTTC. The chain joins TRBV15 to TRBJ2-1, with TRBD2 matching over 9 bases. Germline V lookup: CDR1 LNHNV, CDR2 YYDKDF (reference sequence). Trimming took 0 bases from V and 5 from J; bases not matched to a gene: 8. The CDR3 loop spans 17 amino acids.

CDR3 sequence: CASSPPPGETQYF. The CDR3 DNA sequence: TGTGCCAGCAGCCCACCTCCCGGGGAGACCCAGTACTTC. The chain is built from TRBV7-9 and TRBJ2-5, with D unresolved. Trimming cost V 5 bases and J 5 bases, with 12 bases left between them. In germline, CDR1 is SEHNR, CDR2 FQNEAQ (reference sequence). This CDR3 contains 13 residues.

The V gene is TRBV7-2, the J gene TRBJ2-7; a possible D gene is TRBD2 (5 bases). Germline V gene sequence: CDR1 SGHTA, CDR2 FQGNSA. Trimming pared 5 bases from V and 5 bases from J, leaving 13 bases between. The CDR3 runs to 13 residues. The CDR3 spells CASSLGVRDEQYF. The CDR3 region has the DNA TGTGCCAGCAGCCTCGGGGTACGAGACGAGCAGTACTTC. Variable domain in full (rest from reference TRBV7-2 and TRBJ2-7): GAGVSQSPSNKVTEKGKDVELRCDPISGHTALYWYRQSLGQGLEFLIYFQGNSAPDKSGLPSDRFSAERTGGSVSTLTIQRTQQEDSAVYLCASSLGVRDEQYFGPGTRLTVT.

V usage is TRBV19 and J usage is TRBJ2-3; the match to TRBD2 covers 13 bases. Trimming took 3 bases from V and 4 from J; bases not matched to a gene: 1. Germline V gives CDR1 LNHDA, CDR2 SQIVND (reference sequence). The CDR3 extends over 15 amino acids. The CDR3 nucleotides read TGTGCCAGTAGTATGACTAGCGGGAGGTCAGATACGCAGTATTTT. Its protein is CASSMTSGRSDTQYF.

The rearrangement uses TRBV5-6 and TRBJ1-4; 7 bases line up with TRBD1. The CDR3 is made up of 19 amino acids. Germline assignment: CDR1 SGHDT and CDR2 YYEEEE. V lost 4 bases and J lost 3; bases outside the gene matches: 18. The CDR3 is CASSHTGVPTPSSNEKLFF. CDR3 nucleotides: TGTGCCAGCAGCCACACAGGGGTGCCAACCCCTTCGTCTAATGAAAAACTGTTTTTT.

As for this clone: The sample holds other DNA sequences that translate to the same CDR3. The chain uses TRBV9 and TRBJ1-1, with D uncertain. CDR1 and CDR2 (germline): SGDLS, YYNGEE. This CDR3 spans 14 amino acids. V lost 0 bases and J 1 base, leaving 7 bases between the germline ends. CDR3 in amino acids: CASSVGSKNTEAFF. The DNA of the CDR3 is TGTGCCAGCAGCGTAGGGTCCAAGAACACTGAAGCTTTCTTT.

This chain joins TRBV7-2 and TRBJ1-1, with 10 nucleotides matching TRBD1. The CDR3 runs 13 residues. From germline, CDR1 is SGHTA and CDR2 FQGNSA. The ends lost 5 bases at V and 9 bases at J; junction bases unmatched: 6. CDR3 in amino acids: CASSSRQGAQAFF. CDR3 sequence (DNA): TGTGCCAGCAGCAGTCGACAGGGGGCACAAGCTTTCTTT.

The chain couples TRBV5-6 to TRBJ2-2; 7 bases fit TRBD2. V was pared by 1 base and J by 5 bases, with 2 bases of the junction left unmatched. The CDR3 runs to 14 residues. Germline CDR1 reads SGHDT; CDR2 reads YYEEEE. The chain's CDR3 is CASSLLGGTGELFF. The CDR3, as DNA: TGTGCCAGCAGCTTGTTGGGAGGGACCGGGGAGCTGTTTTTT.

The rearrangement joins TRBV7-6 to TRBJ2-6, with a tentative D call TRBD1 (6 bases). The germline CDR1 and CDR2 sequences are SGHVS and FNYEAQ. The CDR3 has 17 amino acids. Trimming removed 0 bases from V and 1 base from J, with 10 bases in between. As DNA, the CDR3 is TGTGCCAGCAGCTTAGCACTAACAGGGTCTGGGGCCAACGTCCTGACTTTC. Amino acids: CASSLALTGSGANVLTF. The complete variable domain, with remaining parts taken from reference TRBV7-6 and TRBJ2-6, reads GAGVSQSPRYKVTKRGQDVALRCDPISGHVSLYWYRQALGQGPEFLTYFNYEAQQDKSGLPNDRFSAERPEGSISTLTIQRTEQRDSAMYRCASSLALTGSGANVLTFGAGSRLTVL.

Notes on this clone: One junction end disagrees with the germline gene, perhaps due to a read error. The genes are TRBV7-7 and TRBJ2-3, with 9 nucleotides matching TRBD2. Germline V lookup: CDR1 SSHAT, CDR2 FNYEAQ (reference sequence). CDR3 size: 15 residues. This CDR3 is CASSLRLAGTDTQYF. CDR3 nucleotides: TGTGCTAGCAGCCTCAGACTAGCGGGCACAGATACGCAGTATTTT.

The chain combines TRBV6-4 with TRBJ2-1; possible D gene TRBD2, 6 bases. The CDR3 has 14 residues. The germline V gene encodes CDR1 MRHNA and CDR2 SNTAGT. Trimming cost V 6 bases and J 3 bases, with 12 bases left between them. The DNA of the CDR3 is TGTGCCAGCAGCCCTAGCGTAGTCTACAATGAGCAGTTCTTC. Translated: CASSPSVVYNEQFF.

This clone was observed once. The chain couples TRBV7-9 to TRBJ2-7; TRBD1 might be the D (6 bases). The CDR3 extends over 16 amino acids. Germline values: CDR1 SEHNR, CDR2 FQNEAQ (reference sequence). Trimming removed 5 bases from V and 5 bases from J, with 22 bases in between. The CDR3 here is CASSPYPREGENEQYF. The CDR3 DNA is TGTGCCAGCAGCCCATACCCGCGAGAGGGGGAAAACGAGCAGTACTTC.

The rearrangement joins TRBV28 to TRBJ1-5; D is perhaps TRBD1 (5 bases). Germline lookup yields CDR1 MDHEN and CDR2 SYDVKM. V lost 9 bases and J 0 bases, leaving 6 bases between the germline ends. This CDR3 is 12 amino acids long. The CDR3 DNA follows: TGTGCCAGAGACAGTAGCAATCAGCCCCAGCATTTT. It yields the protein CARDSSNQPQHF.

V and J are TRBV7-9 and TRBJ2-3; D remains ambiguous. The V gene lost 3 bases and the J gene lost 1 base, with 5 bases spanning the gap. The V gene's germline CDR1 is SEHNR and CDR2 FQNEAQ (reference sequence). The CDR3 totals 13 residues. CDR3 in amino acids: CASSFPGTDTQYF. The CDR3 DNA is TGTGCCAGCAGCTTCCCAGGCACAGATACGCAGTATTTT. Complete variable domain (other parts from reference TRBV7-9 and TRBJ2-3): DTGVSQNPRHKITKRGQNVTFRCDPISEHNRLYWYRQTLGQGPEFLTYFQNEAQLEKSRLLSDRFSAERPKGSFSTLEIQRTEQGDSAMYLCASSFPGTDTQYFGPGTRLTVL.

The rearrangement uses TRBV19 and TRBJ1-2; 7 bases are shared with TRBD1. Germline V gene sequence: CDR1 LNHDA, CDR2 SQIVND (reference sequence). The CDR3 is 14 amino acids. V dropped 3 bases and J dropped 7; count of bases not matched to a gene: 8. CDR3: CASSILQGKSGYTF. The CDR3 DNA sequence: TGTGCCAGTAGTATCCTACAGGGGAAATCTGGCTACACCTTC.

The chain is built from TRBV19 and TRBJ2-5; the D is unclear. V was cut by 5 bases and J by 4 bases, with 17 bases left in between. Germline V gives CDR1 LNHDA, CDR2 SQIVND (reference sequence). This CDR3 is built from 15 residues. CDR3 in amino acids: CASSPQSNLGETQYF. The CDR3 DNA sequence: TGTGCCAGTAGTCCGCAGAGCAATCTCGGAGAGACCCAGTACTTC. The complete variable domain, with remaining parts taken from reference TRBV19 and TRBJ2-5, reads DGGITQSPKYLFRKEGQNVTLSCEQNLNHDAMYWYRQDPGQGLRLIYYSQIVNDFQKGDIAEGYSVSREKKESFPLTVTSAQKNPTAFYLCASSPQSNLGETQYFGPGTRLLVL.

The J gene is TRBJ2-5, the V gene TRBV11-2; D is uncertain. The CDR3 loop spans 15 amino acids. V shed 2 bases and J shed 5 bases, with 15 bases lying between them. From germline, CDR1 is SGHAT and CDR2 FQNNGV. CDR3 nucleotide sequence: TGTGCCAGCAGCTTATTAGGCCCCCTTGGGGAGACCCAGTACTTC. Its translation is CASSLLGPLGETQYF.